The source of this T cell receptor (beta chain) is a study of PD-L1 blockade in urothelial cancer. This CDR3 contains 13 residues. Germline V gene data show CDR1 as SGHVS and CDR2 as FNYEAQ. V lost 2 bases and J lost 5, with 10 bases in between. TCRdb keeps only in-frame clones here, not all; method: immunoSEQ multiplex PCR. This table holds approximately 47,000 clones, roughly 80% found once. As to time point: peripheral blood 6 weeks after treatment start. This clonotype was obtained from a man in his 70s with urothelial cancer. The source material was PBMCs, sampled around atezolizumab (anti-PD-L1) treatment. The V call is TRBV7-6, the J call TRBJ2-7, with D perhaps TRBD2 (5 bases). In DNA form, the CDR3 reads TGTGCCAGCAGCTTAAAGACGGGAAACGAGCAGTACTTC. It is translated as CASSLKTGNEQYF.